A single sample is the source of the 28 T cell receptor beta chains below, sequenced in a study of T cell responses to AZD1222 COVID-19 vaccine. Generated by immunoSEQ multiplex PCR, the TCRdb table keeps only in-frame clones and is missing some. Among some 160,000 clones listed, 93% were seen once. The specimen comprised peripheral blood, sampled on day 0 of AZD1222 vaccination. The receptor source for this set is an adult in good health.

The V and J genes are TRBV30 and TRBJ1-1; D unclear. This CDR3 is 13 amino acids long. Germline V gene lookup returns CDR1 GTSNPN and CDR2 SVGIG (reference sequence). V lost 7 bases and J 2 bases, leaving 14 bases between the germline ends. The CDR3 loop is CASTVQLNTEAFF. DNA for the CDR3: TGTGCCTCTACGGTGCAACTCAACACTGAAGCTTTCTTT.

The rearrangement links TRBV7-9 to TRBJ1-2; 7 positions match TRBD1. This CDR3 has 14 residues. V trimming: 5 bases; J trimming: 6 bases; junction bases outside the gene matches: 9. CDR1 SEHNR and CDR2 FQNEAQ come from the germline V gene (reference sequence). CDR3 sequence: CASSPRGGEDGYTF. The CDR3 nucleotides read TGTGCCAGCAGCCCCAGGGGGGGAGAAGATGGCTACACCTTC.

The V gene is TRBV30, the J gene TRBJ1-2; D is perhaps TRBD1 (6 bases). CDR3 length: 14 amino acids. Per the germline V gene, CDR1 is GTSNPN and CDR2 is SVGIG (reference sequence). The V gene lost 5 bases and the J gene lost 5 bases, with 18 bases spanning the gap. Here the CDR3 DNA reads TGTGCCTGGGACTCGAGGGGGGATGGGTATGGCTACACCTTC. This gives the protein CAWDSRGDGYGYTF. The full variable domain, in which reference TRBV30 and TRBJ1-2 provide the parts outside the CDR3, is SQTIHQWPATLVQPVGSPLSLECTVEGTSNPNLYWYRQAAGRGLQLLFYSVGIGQISSEVPQNLSASRPQDRQFILSSKKLLLSDSGFYLCAWDSRGDGYGYTFGSGTRLTVV.

This clone was counted between two and nine times. This chain connects TRBV19 to TRBJ1-6; 7 bases match TRBD1. The CDR3 is 14 residues long. Germline V lookup: CDR1 LNHDA, CDR2 SQIVND (reference sequence). V was pared by 5 bases and J by 13 bases, with 11 bases of the junction left unmatched. The CDR3 bases are TGTGCCAGTAGTCTTCGACAGGGTTCGTTTCCCCTCCACTTT. Translated: CASSLRQGSFPLHF.

The CDR3 coding sequence is TGTGCCAGCAGCCAAAGGTCGAACACCGGGGAGCTGTTTTTT. It is translated as CASSQRSNTGELFF. The chain couples TRBV11-3 to TRBJ2-2; no clear D. The germline V and J ends were trimmed by 5 bases and 0 bases, with 7 bases remaining between them. The CDR3 contains 14 residues. CDR1 is SGHNT and CDR2 is YENEEA in the germline V gene. Using reference TRBV11-3 and TRBJ2-2 for the parts outside the CDR3, the full variable domain is EAGVVQSPRYKIIEKKQPVAFWCNPISGHNTLYWYLQNLGQGPELLIRYENEEAVDDSQLPKDRFSAERLKGVDSTLKIQPAELGDSAVYLCASSQRSNTGELFFGEGSRLTVL.

J is TRBJ1-1 and V is TRBV5-6; 9 nucleotides line up with TRBD1. J lost 4 bases, V lost 5 bases, and 12 bases had no gene match. Germline-derived CDR1 and CDR2 are SGHDT and YYEEEE. The CDR3 covers 16 residues. CDR3 sequence: CASRPNNRGRSTEAFF. In nucleotides, the CDR3 is TGTGCCAGCAGGCCGAACAACAGGGGGCGCAGCACTGAAGCTTTCTTT.

The chain employs TRBV28 and TRBJ1-5; 7 bases match TRBD1. V dropped 5 bases and J dropped 0; count of bases not matched to a gene: 16. Germline CDR1 and CDR2: MDHEN and SYDVKM. This CDR3 has 19 amino acids. The CDR3 reads CASSRTGTALFSSNQPQHF. The CDR3 DNA follows: TGTGCCAGCAGTCGAACCGGGACAGCTTTATTTAGTAGCAATCAGCCCCAGCATTTT.

This rearrangement joins TRBV6-5 to TRBJ1-2, with TRBD1 identical over 8 bases. This CDR3 contains 14 residues. Germline trimming cut 6 bases from V and 5 bases from J; bases unmatched to any gene: 8. Germline-derived CDR1 and CDR2 are MNHEY and SVGAGI. The CDR3 DNA is TGTGCCAGCAGCTACCGGGACAGGAGATATGGCTACACCTTC. Residues: CASSYRDRRYGYTF.

V usage is TRBV5-6 and J usage is TRBJ1-5; D gene uncertain. Deletions cut 4 bases from V and 4 bases from J, with 12 bases between. The CDR3 is 14 amino acids. Germline V gene data show CDR1 as SGHDT and CDR2 as YYEEEE. CDR3 sequence reads: CASSLEGGNQPQHF. CDR3 coding DNA: TGTGCCAGCAGCCTCGAAGGAGGGAATCAGCCCCAGCATTTT.

The gene calls are TRBV7-9 and TRBJ1-1; D is perhaps TRBD1 (6 bases). The germline V gene encodes CDR1 SEHNR and CDR2 FQNEAQ (reference sequence). With 9 bases removed from V and 0 bases from J, the gap between germline ends came to 20 bases. This CDR3 is built from 16 residues. Written as DNA, the CDR3 is TGTGCCAGTCCTGGACAGAATATTTTCATGAACACTGAAGCTTTCTTT. It yields the protein CASPGQNIFMNTEAFF.

The chain combines TRBV7-9 with TRBJ1-5; 9 bases map to TRBD1. Per germline, CDR1 SEHNR and CDR2 FQNEAQ (reference sequence). The CDR3 totals 16 residues. V lost 5 bases and J lost 1; bases outside the gene matches: 6. The CDR3 coding sequence is TGTGCCAGCAGCCGTGAACAGGGGGCGAGCAATCAGCCCCAGCATTTT. Protein sequence: CASSREQGASNQPQHF.

The rearrangement uses TRBV18 and TRBJ2-1; 12 nucleotides line up with TRBD2. Trimming took 5 bases from V and 16 from J; bases not matched to a gene: 3. Germline V gene sequence: CDR1 KGHSH, CDR2 LQKENI. CDR3 length: 11 amino acids. CDR3 sequence: CASSMTSGGFF. The CDR3 DNA reads as TGTGCCAGCTCAATGACTAGCGGGGGCTTCTTC. Full variable domain (remainder filled in from reference TRBV18 and TRBJ2-1): NAGVMQNPRHLVRRRGQEARLRCSPMKGHSHVYWYRQLPEEGLKFMVYLQKENIIDESGMPKERFSAEFPKEGPSILRIQQVVRGDSAAYFCASSMTSGGFFGPGTRLTVL.

The rearrangement uses TRBV6-6 and TRBJ1-1; D remains unclear. The ends were cut back, 2 bases at V and 6 bases at J, with 13 bases in the middle. Germline CDR1 reads MNHNY; CDR2 reads SVGAGI (reference sequence). This CDR3 has 14 residues. CDR3 DNA: TGTGCCAGCAGTTACGCGGGAGACAATTCTGAAGCTTTCTTT. Translated, it gives CASSYAGDNSEAFF.

The chain has TRBV2 and TRBJ2-7; D uncertain. Trimming shortened V by 6 bases and J by 4 bases, and 16 bases separated the two germline ends. This CDR3 has 14 residues. Germline V gene sequence: CDR1 SNHLY, CDR2 FYNNEI. The CDR3 DNA reads as TGTGCCAGCAGCGGCGCTCCTCTCCCATACGAGCAGTACTTC. This encodes CASSGAPLPYEQYF.

The rearrangement joins TRBV27 to TRBJ2-4; D unresolved. CDR1 and CDR2 from the germline V gene are MNHEY and SMNVEV (reference sequence). V lost 5 bases and J lost 9, with 14 bases in between. The CDR3 sequence is 13 residues long. The CDR3 DNA follows: TGTGCCAGCAGTCTGTTAAGGGTGGGCATTCAGTACTTC. Protein product: CASSLLRVGIQYF.

The gene calls are TRBV5-1 and TRBJ1-1; D may be TRBD1 (5 bases). V was shortened by 5 bases and J by 6 bases, with 17 bases between the two germline ends. Germline-derived CDR1 and CDR2 are SGHRS and YFSETQ. The CDR3 is 14 amino acids. CDR3 DNA sequence: TGCGCCAGCAGTTACGTATTTGGGGACTCTGAAGCTTTCTTT. Its protein product is CASSYVFGDSEAFF.

The rearrangement links TRBV27 to TRBJ1-5, with D possibly being TRBD1 (6 bases). This CDR3 is built from 15 residues. The germline V gene has CDR1 MNHEY and CDR2 SMNVEV (reference sequence). V lost 2 bases to trimming and J lost 5 bases, with 13 bases between them. CDR3 residues: CASSLRGRGDQPQHF. The DNA for the CDR3 is TGTGCCAGCAGTTTAAGAGGTAGGGGGGATCAGCCCCAGCATTTT.

The genes are TRBV6-2 or TRBV6-3 and TRBJ2-1, with D perhaps TRBD2 (5 bases). CDR1 is MNHEY and CDR2 is SVGEGT in the germline V gene. This CDR3 has 16 residues. Deletions cut 0 bases from V and 3 bases from J, with 12 bases between. The CDR3 sequence: CASSYSRERYYNEQFF. CDR3 nucleotide sequence: TGTGCCAGCAGTTACTCCCGGGAAAGGTACTACAATGAGCAGTTCTTC.

CDR3: CATSVQLNTEAFF. CDR3 bases: TGTGCCACATCGGTGCAACTGAACACTGAAGCTTTCTTT. This rearrangement joins TRBV12-3 or TRBV12-4 to TRBJ1-1; the D is unclear. The length of the CDR3 is 13 residues. V was pared by 10 bases and J by 0 bases, with 12 bases between.

The gene calls are TRBV10-3 and TRBJ1-5; D remains ambiguous. Germline V CDR1 and CDR2: ENHRY, SYGVKD. The CDR3 loop spans 16 amino acids. V gave up 0 bases and J gave up 4 bases, with 13 bases separating them. This CDR3 is CAISESQKGGNQPQHF. The DNA for the CDR3 is TGTGCCATCAGTGAGTCGCAGAAGGGTGGGAATCAGCCCCAGCATTTT.

The chain couples TRBV20-1 to TRBJ2-3; TRBD2 aligns across 15 bases. Looked up from germline, CDR1 is DFQATT and CDR2 is SNEGSKA (reference sequence). J lost 6 bases, V lost 3 bases, and 4 bases had no gene match. The CDR3 runs 15 residues. The CDR3 DNA follows: TGCAGTGCTAGTCCCGGGACTAGCGGGGGGGATACGCAGTATTTT. This sequence encodes CSASPGTSGGDTQYF.

The chain recombines TRBV5-1 with TRBJ1-1; D not certain. The CDR3 covers 13 residues. V lost 2 bases to trimming and J lost 1 base, with 6 bases between them. Germline CDR1 SGHRS, CDR2 YFSETQ. DNA of the CDR3: TGCGCCAGCAGCTTTGGGGAGAACACTGAAGCTTTCTTT. This encodes CASSFGENTEAFF.

The chain links TRBV28 to TRBJ1-1; D might be TRBD1 (6 bases). V was pared by 3 bases and J by 1 base, with 12 bases between. CDR3 length equals 15 residues. Germline V gives CDR1 MDHEN, CDR2 SYDVKM. DNA for the CDR3: TGTGCCAGCAGTTTGCCCCGGACAGCGAACACTGAAGCTTTCTTT. This sequence encodes CASSLPRTANTEAFF.

The chain employs TRBV12-3 or TRBV12-4 and TRBJ2-7; tentatively, D is TRBD1 (5 bases). V was trimmed by 9 bases and J by 5 bases, leaving 17 bases between them. The CDR3 extends over 13 amino acids. CDR3 residues: CASRYRQLNEQYF. CDR3 bases: TGTGCCAGTCGCTACAGACAGCTTAACGAGCAGTACTTC.

V is TRBV9 and J is TRBJ1-2, with D possibly being TRBD1 (6 bases). Trimming stripped 0 bases from V and 5 bases from J, with 11 bases between. The CDR3 has 14 amino acids. The germline V gene has CDR1 SGDLS and CDR2 YYNGEE. Here the CDR3 reads CASSVVDRKYGYTF. CDR3 nucleotides: TGTGCCAGCAGCGTAGTTGACAGGAAGTATGGCTACACCTTC.

The V gene is TRBV7-9, the J gene TRBJ1-2; the D is unclear. Looked up from germline, CDR1 is SEHNR and CDR2 is FQNEAQ (reference sequence). The CDR3 totals 15 residues. Trimming removed 5 bases at V and 5 bases at J, with 18 bases between. The CDR3 is CASSPDRWARYGYTF. Here the CDR3 DNA reads TGTGCCAGCAGCCCCGATCGCTGGGCGAGATATGGCTACACCTTC.

This chain connects TRBV3-1 (or the pseudogene TRBV3-2) to TRBJ2-3; 9 nucleotides agree with TRBD2. CDR1 LGHDT and CDR2 YNNKEL come from the germline V gene (reference sequence). This CDR3 is 17 amino acids long. The ends lost 4 bases at V and 0 bases at J; junction bases unmatched: 8. As DNA, the CDR3 is TGTGCCAGCAGCCTAGCGGGGGTAAGATCTAGCACAGATACGCAGTATTTT. Its protein product is CASSLAGVRSSTDTQYF.

The DNA of the CDR3 is TGTGCCAGCAGTTACGCCATGAACACTGAAGCTTTCTTT. As protein: CASSYAMNTEAFF. The J gene is TRBJ1-1, the V gene TRBV6-2 or TRBV6-3; D is ambiguous. Germline-derived CDR1 and CDR2 are MNHEY and SVGEGT. The CDR3 totals 13 residues. V shed 2 bases and J shed 0 bases, with 4 bases lying between them.